This entry lists 24 T cell receptor beta chains sequenced from one sample in a study of T cell responses to AZD1222 COVID-19 vaccine. Clones were sequenced by immunoSEQ multiplex PCR, and TCRdb holds only the in-frame ones, with some missing. The sample includes some 99,000 clones, 75% to 90% of them seen just once. The sample in question was peripheral blood, obtained on day 0 of AZD1222 vaccination. The receptor source for this set is an adult in good health.

The chain has TRBV2 and TRBJ1-2; no reliable D call. The germline gives CDR1 SNHLY, CDR2 FYNNEI. This CDR3 has 16 amino acids. The V end was cut by 0 bases, the J end by 4 bases, with 15 bases between. In nucleotides, the CDR3 is TGTGCCAGCAGTGAAGCTAGGCCCGATCCAGGCTATGGCTACACCTTC. It is translated as CASSEARPDPGYGYTF.

Regarding this clone: At one of its ends the junction is not consistent with the germline gene, which may arise from a read error. This chain connects TRBV7-9 to TRBJ2-7; possible D gene TRBD1, 5 bases. This CDR3 comprises 12 residues. CDR1 is SEHNR and CDR2 is FQNEAQ in the germline V gene (reference sequence). This CDR3 reads CASSLGETAVIF. In nucleotides, the CDR3 is TGTGCCAGCAGCTTAGGCGAGACAGCAGTGATCTTC.

This chain uses TRBV7-9 with TRBJ2-5; TRBD1 might be the D (5 bases). Germline CDR1 reads SEHNR; CDR2 reads FQNEAQ (reference sequence). V was trimmed by 1 base and J by 5 bases, leaving 26 bases between them. The CDR3 length is 19 residues. The CDR3 DNA reads TGTGCCAGCAGCTTAGGGGTATCAGGGTTTCTGTCCAAGATGGAGACCCAGTACTTC. Translating gives CASSLGVSGFLSKMETQYF.

The chain couples TRBV5-1 to TRBJ2-5, with TRBD2 matching over 14 bases. There are 17 residues in the CDR3. Germline V gene data show CDR1 as SGHRS and CDR2 as YFSETQ. V lost 4 bases, J lost 3 bases, and 8 bases stayed unmatched. CDR3 loop: CASSPWTSGGIKETQYF. For the CDR3, the DNA is TGCGCCAGCAGCCCATGGACTAGCGGGGGGATCAAAGAGACCCAGTACTTC.

The V and J genes are TRBV10-3 and TRBJ2-1; D is ambiguous. The CDR3 consists of 11 residues. Germline assignment: CDR1 ENHRY and CDR2 SYGVKD. V was pared by 4 bases and J by 5 bases, with 3 bases between. In DNA form, the CDR3 reads TGTGCCATCAGTGGCGACAATGAGCAGTTCTTC. It yields the protein CAISGDNEQFF.

The gene calls are TRBV12-3 or TRBV12-4 and TRBJ2-7, with D possibly matching TRBD1 (6 bases). CDR3 size: 11 residues. Trimming cost V 6 bases and J 3 bases, with 6 bases left between them. In DNA form, the CDR3 reads TGTGCCAGCAGACAGGGCTACGAGCAGTACTTC. Encoded protein: CASRQGYEQYF.

This sequence joins TRBV6-5 and TRBJ1-3, with 7 bases that match TRBD1. Trimming at V came to 5 bases and at J to 3 bases, leaving 4 bases not matched to a gene. The germline gives CDR1 MNHEY, CDR2 SVGAGI. This CDR3 is 14 amino acids long. CDR3 region: CASSQGGYGNTIYF. CDR3 nucleotides: TGTGCCAGCAGTCAGGGGGGATATGGAAACACCATATATTTT.

The rearrangement links TRBV2 to TRBJ2-1, with TRBD2 matching over 10 bases. V shed 5 bases and J 0 bases; nucleotides not matched to a gene: 16. CDR1 is SNHLY, CDR2 FYNNEI, per germline. The CDR3 runs to 20 residues. In nucleotides, the CDR3 is TGTGCCAGCAGTCCCTTAGGACTAGCGGAGTGGGGTGGCTCCTACAATGAGCAGTTCTTC. Encoded protein: CASSPLGLAEWGGSYNEQFF. Filled out from reference TRBV2 and TRBJ2-1, the complete variable domain reads EPEVTQTPSHQVTQMGQEVILRCVPISNHLYFYWYRQILGQKVEFLVSFYNNEISEKSEIFDDQFSVERPDGSNFTLKIRSTKLEDSAMYFCASSPLGLAEWGGSYNEQFFGPGTRLTVL.

The chain couples TRBV18 to TRBJ1-1; a possible D gene is TRBD1 (6 bases). This CDR3 has 14 amino acids. Trimming cost V 3 bases and J 4 bases, with 12 bases left between them. Germline V gene sequence: CDR1 KGHSH, CDR2 LQKENI. CDR3 DNA sequence: TGTGCCAGCTCACCCCAGGGGAAGGTCACTGAAGCTTTCTTT. It is translated as CASSPQGKVTEAFF.

This sequence joins TRBV5-4 and TRBJ2-3; weak D call: TRBD1 (5 bases). V lost 3 bases and J lost 6, with 8 bases in between. The germline V gene encodes CDR1 SGHNT and CDR2 YYREEE (reference sequence). This CDR3 has 12 residues. CDR3 sequence: CASSSPGDTQYF. The CDR3 DNA sequence: TGTGCCAGCAGCTCGCCAGGGGATACGCAGTATTTT.

The chain is built from TRBV5-1 and TRBJ2-1; D gene uncertain. Germline V gene data show CDR1 as SGHRS and CDR2 as YFSETQ. This CDR3 is built from 13 residues. Trimming shortened V by 0 bases and J by 8 bases, and 9 bases separated the two germline ends. The CDR3, as DNA: TGCGCCAGCAGCTTGGCCTCTTACTATGAGCAGTTCTTC. Its protein product is CASSLASYYEQFF.

The chain combines TRBV7-2 with TRBJ2-1; D is undetermined. In germline, CDR1 is SGHTA, CDR2 FQGNSA. V lost 4 bases, J lost 8 bases, and 18 bases lay in between. The length of the CDR3 is 15 residues. Here the CDR3 DNA reads TGTGCCAGCAGCTCTAAAGTTATATTGGTCGATGAGCAGTTCTTC. Protein product: CASSSKVILVDEQFF.

The chain joins TRBV5-4 to TRBJ2-7, with D possibly matching TRBD1 (6 bases). Germline loops: CDR1 SGHNT, CDR2 YYREEE (reference sequence). V gave up 4 bases and J gave up 6 bases, with 17 bases separating them. The CDR3 totals 14 residues. The CDR3: CASSTWTERGEQYF. CDR3 DNA: TGTGCCAGCAGCACCTGGACAGAAAGGGGCGAGCAGTACTTC.

This chain uses TRBV7-2 with TRBJ1-1; D gene unclear. The CDR3 consists of 12 residues. Germline CDR1 reads SGHTA; CDR2 reads FQGNSA. V was pared by 5 bases and J by 2 bases, with 6 bases between. CDR3 loop: CASSEVNTEAFF. The CDR3 bases are TGTGCCAGCAGCGAAGTAAACACTGAAGCTTTCTTT. Looking up the rest from reference TRBV7-2 and TRBJ1-1 gives the full variable domain: GAGVSQSPSNKVTEKGKDVELRCDPISGHTALYWYRQSLGQGLEFLIYFQGNSAPDKSGLPSDRFSAERTGGSVSTLTIQRTQQEDSAVYLCASSEVNTEAFFGQGTRLTVV.

The gene calls are TRBV5-6 and TRBJ1-6; TRBD1 agrees at 9 bases. The V segment lost 1 base and the J segment 5 bases; nucleotides outside the gene matches: 1. In germline, CDR1 is SGHDT, CDR2 YYEEEE. The CDR3 runs to 15 residues. CDR3 coding DNA: TGTGCCAGCAGCTTGTGGACAGGGGATAATTCACCCCTCCACTTT. This encodes CASSLWTGDNSPLHF.

The CDR3 nucleotides are TGTGCCAGCAGTGAAGGCCGGCCGCGCCTGGGGGGCTACACCTTC. Its translation: CASSEGRPRLGGYTF. The chain combines TRBV2 with TRBJ1-2, with D unclear. This CDR3 is 15 amino acids long. V gave up 1 base and J gave up 8 bases, with 17 bases separating them. Germline values: CDR1 SNHLY, CDR2 FYNNEI.

Ten or more counts support this clone. The chain carries TRBV6-6 and TRBJ1-1; a possible D gene is TRBD1 (5 bases). Germline V gene sequence: CDR1 MNHNY, CDR2 SVGAGI (reference sequence). The CDR3 covers 23 residues. The ends were cut back, 5 bases at V and 0 bases at J, with 37 bases in the middle. In DNA form, the CDR3 reads TGTGCCAGCAGTCCCCGACGAGAGGGGTGGGTGGTAGTTGCCCCTCCTCTGAACACTGAAGCTTTCTTT. This translates into CASSPRREGWVVVAPPLNTEAFF.

The count of this clone is one. V is TRBV5-1 and J is TRBJ2-1; the match to TRBD2 covers 10 bases. Germline CDR1 is SGHRS and CDR2 is YFSETQ. This CDR3 contains 16 residues. J lost 5 bases, V lost 4 bases, and 9 bases had no gene match. The CDR3 sequence: CASSGSGTSADNEQFF. The CDR3 coding sequence is TGCGCCAGCAGCGGCTCCGGGACTAGCGCCGACAATGAGCAGTTCTTC.

This sequence joins TRBV19 and TRBJ1-3; D is uncertain. Germline CDR1 LNHDA, CDR2 SQIVND (reference sequence). The germline V and J ends were trimmed by 4 bases and 2 bases, with 21 bases remaining between them. CDR3 size: 18 residues. The CDR3 here is CASSTLYQRVGTGNTIYF. The DNA of the CDR3 is TGTGCCAGTAGTACGCTCTACCAAAGGGTAGGAACTGGAAACACCATATATTTT.

The DNA for the CDR3 is TGTGCCAGCTGTGCCCTTTCCTCGGACAGGCGATATGGCTACACCTTC. Protein: CASCALSSDRRYGYTF. The V and J genes are TRBV27 and TRBJ1-2; 7 bases fit TRBD1. From germline, CDR1 is MNHEY and CDR2 SMNVEV (reference sequence). V lost 8 bases to trimming and J lost 5 bases; unmatched junction nucleotides: 17. This CDR3 is 16 amino acids long.

The CDR3 DNA follows: TGTGCCAGCAGTTCCGGGGACAGGAGCAATGAAAAACTGTTTTTT. Amino acids: CASSSGDRSNEKLFF. V gene TRBV28 combines with J gene TRBJ1-4, with 8 bases matching TRBD1. CDR1 MDHEN and CDR2 SYDVKM come from the germline V gene. The CDR3 covers 15 residues. J gave up 5 bases and V 4 bases, and 6 bases lay outside the gene matches.

This rearrangement joins TRBV6-1 to TRBJ2-1, with D perhaps given as TRBD1 or TRBD2 (5 bases each). CDR1 is MNHNS and CDR2 is SASEGT in the germline V gene. V dropped 4 bases and J dropped 0 bases, with 13 bases sitting between them. The CDR3 consists of 16 residues. The CDR3 here is CASSAWGAGSYNEQFF. The CDR3, as DNA: TGTGCCAGCAGTGCGTGGGGCGCGGGCTCCTACAATGAGCAGTTCTTC.

V usage is TRBV5-4 and J usage is TRBJ2-5, with 11 bases matching TRBD2. V lost 5 bases, J lost 5 bases, and 8 bases stayed unmatched. Per germline, CDR1 SGHNT and CDR2 YYREEE (reference sequence). The CDR3 has 15 amino acids. This chain's CDR3 is CASRGSGGAWETQYF. CDR3 DNA sequence: TGTGCCAGCAGAGGTAGCGGGGGGGCCTGGGAGACCCAGTACTTC.

This clone was seen a handful of times. The chain is built from TRBV24-1 and TRBJ2-7; 7 nucleotides match TRBD1. The V segment lost 4 bases and the J segment 2 bases; nucleotides outside the gene matches: 7. CDR1 is KGHDR, CDR2 SFDVKD, per germline. The CDR3 loop spans 15 amino acids. CDR3 region: CATSDTGTAPYEQYF. The CDR3, as DNA: TGTGCCACCAGTGACACCGGGACAGCACCCTACGAGCAGTACTTC.